The clone carrying this T cell receptor beta chain was recorded at least ten times. Its target is not known. Amplification targeted TCR beta CDR3 regions from RNA transcripts. The study used the HTBI primer set for a first-round RT-PCR of the TCR CDR3. MiXCR was run by TCRdb on the multiplex PCR reads, yielding one entry per CDR3 protein. The repertoire holds some 600,000 distinct CDR3 sequences, about 15% seen once, with roughly 5.7% in the top ten. The sample belongs to a study of T cells in Graves' hyperthyroidism and ophthalmopathy. Broader study findings: The blood repertoire included most of the expanded thyroid clonotypes above 0.001.

Patients were aged 18 to 65, had disease duration under 2 months, and had newly diagnosed hyperthyroidism. Lactation, pregnancy, other autoimmune disease or uncontrolled infection excluded patients. A sample of blood taken at first hyperthyroidism diagnosis preceded any ophthalmopathy symptoms. Sequencing used blood. The TCR sequence derives from a woman aged 25 to 39 with Graves' hyperthyroidism that later progressed to Graves' ophthalmopathy.

CDR3 bases: TGTGCCAGCAGCTTGGTTGGAAATAATAATTCACCCCTCCACTTT. Encoded protein: CASSLVGNNNSPLHF. This chain uses TRBV7-2 with TRBJ1-6; D remains unclear. From germline, CDR1 is SGHTA and CDR2 FQGNSA. V lost 3 bases and J 5 bases, leaving 11 bases between the germline ends. CDR3 length equals 15 residues.